This is a list of T cell receptor beta chains from one sample in a study of cytomegalovirus exposure and HLA in healthy donors. Sequencing used immunoSEQ multiplex PCR; TCRdb keeps in-frame clones, though not all of them. The sample has some 190,000 clones, 9.5% seen once. What was sequenced was PBMCs. The receptors were gathered from a woman aged 25 to 39 in good health and CMV-seropositive. CDR3s include the opening cysteine and the closing phenylalanine or tryptophan. A D gene is named only where the DNA matches it firmly. Clone size is shown for a subset of rows, as once, few, many or a class of expanded clone.

clone_size,j_call,d_call,v_call,cdr3_aa,cdr3_nt
few,TRBJ2-1,NA,TRBV9,CASSVGVASGNEQFF,TGTGCCAGCAGCGTAGGCGTAGCTAGTGGCAATGAGCAGTTCTTC
few,TRBJ2-4,TRBD2,TRBV5-1,CASSLRPSAGGNIQYF,TGCGCCAGCAGCTTGCGTCCTTCTGCGGGGGGAAACATTCAGTACTTC
NA,TRBJ2-1,TRBD1,TRBV11-2,CASSSGQGAYNEQFF,TGTGCCAGCAGCTCCGGACAGGGGGCCTACAATGAGCAGTTCTTC
few,TRBJ1-1,NA,TRBV27,CARSRGAKTEAFF,TGTGCTCGCTCTCGGGGGGCGAAGACTGAAGCTTTCTTT
NA,TRBJ2-7,NA,TRBV7-2,CASSLTEGGQYF,TGTGCCAGCAGCCTGACGGAGGGCGGGCAGTACTTC
NA,TRBJ2-7,NA,TRBV4-1,CASSLREGGSYEQYF,TGCGCCAGCAGCCTCAGGGAGGGGGGCTCCTACGAGCAGTACTTC
NA,TRBJ1-5,NA,TRBV18,CASSPQGEVKPQHF,TGTGCCAGCTCACCACAAGGGGAAGTAAAGCCCCAGCATTTT
NA,TRBJ1-2,TRBD1,TRBV9,CASSKSRTGGNYGYTF,TGTGCCAGCAGCAAATCCCGGACAGGGGGTAACTATGGCTACACCTTC
NA,TRBJ2-3,NA,TRBV27,CASSNWTAMGSQYF,TGTGCCAGCAGTAACTGGACTGCAATGGGATCGCAGTATTTT
few,TRBJ2-7,NA,TRBV30,CAWGGSPYEQYF,TGTGCCTGGGGCGGGTCTCCCTACGAGCAGTACTTC
few,TRBJ1-2,TRBD1,TRBV6-6,CASSRDRDNYGYTF,TGTGCCAGCAGCCGGGACAGGGACAACTATGGCTACACCTTC
few,TRBJ2-1,NA,TRBV7-7,CASSSTLSLYNEQFF,TGTGCCAGCAGCTCCACGCTATCCTTGTACAATGAGCAGTTCTTC
NA,TRBJ2-7,TRBD2,TRBV5-3,CARSLDSPTSHEQYF,TGTGCCAGAAGCTTGGATTCCCCGACTAGCCACGAGCAGTACTTC
NA,TRBJ2-7,NA,TRBV25-1,CASSDSDSYEQYF,TGTGCCAGCAGTGACAGCGATTCCTACGAGCAGTACTTC
NA,TRBJ1-2,TRBD1,TRBV7-9,CASSPGTGGAYLGYTF,TGTGCCAGCAGCCCCGGGACAGGGGGCGCATATTTGGGCTACACCTTC
few,TRBJ2-1,TRBD2,TRBV5-1,CASSPEAGALSSYNEQFF,TGCGCCAGCAGCCCGGAAGCGGGAGCGCTGAGCTCCTACAATGAGCAGTTCTTC
few,TRBJ2-7,NA,TRBV18,CASSPSVYEQYF,TGTGCCAGCTCACCATCGGTGTACGAGCAGTACTTC
NA,TRBJ2-2,TRBD2,TRBV19,CASRLAGVLDVSGELFF,TGTGCCAGTAGACTAGCGGGAGTCTTAGACGTATCAGGGGAGCTGTTTTTT
few,TRBJ2-7,TRBD2,TRBV18,CASSSLLAVSYEQYF,TGTGCCAGCTCTTCCTTGCTAGCGGTCTCCTACGAGCAGTACTTC
NA,TRBJ1-5,NA,TRBV27,CASSLYTSGNQPQHF,TGTGCCAGCAGTTTATACACTAGTGGCAATCAGCCCCAGCATTTT
few,TRBJ2-3,NA,TRBV5-1,CASSLDRVRDTQYF,TGCGCCAGCAGCTTGGACAGGGTGCGGGATACGCAGTATTTT
NA,TRBJ2-7,NA,TRBV19,CASSPAYEQYF,TGTGCCAGTAGTCCGGCCTACGAGCAGTACTTC
NA,TRBJ2-5,TRBD2,TRBV19,CASRKRLAGETQYF,TGTGCCAGTAGGAAGCGACTAGCGGGAGAGACCCAGTACTTC
few,TRBJ1-2,NA,TRBV4-1,CASSRAQGFGYTF,TGCGCCAGCAGCAGGGCCCAGGGGTTTGGCTACACCTTC
once,TRBJ2-7,NA,TRBV7-9,CASSTVRGQDEQYF,TGTGCCAGCAGTACCGTCAGGGGTCAGGACGAGCAGTACTTC
NA,TRBJ1-1,TRBD1,TRBV6-1,CASSSDRVTEAFF,TGTGCCAGCAGTTCGGACAGGGTCACTGAAGCTTTCTTT
NA,TRBJ2-7,TRBD2,TRBV5-1,CASSLAARERGLEQYF,TGCGCCAGCAGCTTGGCAGCCCGGGAGCGGGGGCTCGAGCAGTACTTC
NA,TRBJ1-1,NA,TRBV7-9,CASSLDSGLGTEAFF,TGTGCCAGCAGCTTAGATTCAGGGTTGGGCACTGAAGCTTTCTTT
few,TRBJ2-7,NA,TRBV30,CAWSVRLLASYEQYF,TGTGCCTGGAGTGTACGGTTACTAGCTTCCTACGAGCAGTACTTC
few,TRBJ2-2,TRBD2,TRBV5-1,CASSLWLAGPNTGELFF,TGCGCCAGCAGCTTGTGGCTAGCGGGCCCGAACACCGGGGAGCTGTTTTTT
NA,TRBJ2-3,TRBD1,TRBV5-1,CASSYQGAGDTQYF,TGCGCCAGCAGCTACCAGGGGGCAGGAGATACGCAGTATTTT
NA,TRBJ2-2,NA,TRBV9,CASSPGGMAGELFF,TGTGCCAGCAGTCCTGGGGGGATGGCCGGGGAGCTGTTTTTT
few,TRBJ2-3,NA,TRBV5-4,CASSLQGTDTQYF,TGTGCCAGCAGCTTGCAGGGGACAGATACGCAGTATTTT
NA,TRBJ2-4,NA,TRBV2,CASSLTATFNIQYF,TGTGCCAGCAGTCTAACCGCGACTTTCAACATTCAGTACTTC
few,TRBJ2-7,TRBD1,TRBV19,CASSILGQLPTF,TGTGCCAGTAGTATCCTGGGACAGCTCCCAACCTTC
NA,TRBJ2-7,NA,TRBV14,CASSQGATGSYEQYF,TGTGCCAGCAGCCAAGGCGCGACAGGCTCCTACGAGCAGTACTTC
few,TRBJ2-7,TRBD1,TRBV25-1,CASSEFPSGGVYEQYF,TGTGCCAGCAGTGAATTTCCGTCAGGGGGCGTATACGAGCAGTACTTC
few,TRBJ1-2,NA,TRBV30,CAWSIQGRTGYTF,TGTGCCTGGAGTATACAGGGCAGAACAGGCTACACCTTC
few,TRBJ1-5,NA,TRBV19,CASSTFGGGNQPQHF,TGTGCCAGTAGTACCTTCGGGGGGGGCAATCAGCCCCAGCATTTT
few,TRBJ1-5,NA,TRBV18,CASSPSGARGSGGYQPQHF,TGTGCCAGCTCACCCAGCGGTGCGAGGGGGTCAGGAGGTTATCAGCCCCAGCATTTT
NA,TRBJ2-5,TRBD1,TRBV12-5,CASVQAGQEETQYF,TGTGCTAGTGTTCAGGCGGGACAGGAGGAGACCCAGTACTTC
NA,TRBJ2-1,TRBD2,TRBV5-1,CASSFLEAGGPSNEQFF,TGCGCCAGCAGCTTTCTGGAAGCGGGAGGGCCTTCCAATGAGCAGTTCTTC
NA,TRBJ2-1,NA,TRBV11-2,CASSLAGSGYNEQFF,TGTGCCAGCAGCTTAGCGGGTAGCGGATACAATGAGCAGTTCTTC
few,TRBJ2-5,NA,TRBV19,CASSGDAVETQYF,TGTGCCAGTAGTGGAGACGCTGTGGAGACCCAGTACTTC
few,TRBJ1-5,NA,TRBV5-6,CASSLGTIDGPQHF,TGTGCCAGCAGCCTCGGGACAATCGACGGGCCCCAGCATTTT
NA,TRBJ2-3,TRBD1,TRBV5-1,CATQGATSTDTQYF,TGCGCCACACAGGGGGCTACTAGCACAGATACGCAGTATTTT